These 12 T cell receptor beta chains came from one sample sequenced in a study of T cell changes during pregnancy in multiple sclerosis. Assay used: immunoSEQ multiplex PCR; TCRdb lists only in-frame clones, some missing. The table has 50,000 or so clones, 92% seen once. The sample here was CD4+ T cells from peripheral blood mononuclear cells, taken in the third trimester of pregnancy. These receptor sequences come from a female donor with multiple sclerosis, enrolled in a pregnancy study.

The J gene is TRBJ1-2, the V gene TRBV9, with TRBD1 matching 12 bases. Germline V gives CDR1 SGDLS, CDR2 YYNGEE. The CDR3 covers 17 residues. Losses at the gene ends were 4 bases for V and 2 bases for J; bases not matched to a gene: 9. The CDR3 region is CASSLRDRGLTNYGYTF. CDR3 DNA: TGTGCCAGCAGCCTACGGGACAGGGGGCTAACAAACTATGGCTACACCTTC.

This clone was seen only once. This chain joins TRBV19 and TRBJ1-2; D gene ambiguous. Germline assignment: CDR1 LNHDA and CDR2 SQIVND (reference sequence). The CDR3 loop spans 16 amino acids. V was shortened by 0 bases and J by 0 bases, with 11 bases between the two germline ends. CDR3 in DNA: TGTGCCAGTAGTATAGATCGAAGATCTACTAACTATGGCTACACCTTC. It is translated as CASSIDRRSTNYGYTF.

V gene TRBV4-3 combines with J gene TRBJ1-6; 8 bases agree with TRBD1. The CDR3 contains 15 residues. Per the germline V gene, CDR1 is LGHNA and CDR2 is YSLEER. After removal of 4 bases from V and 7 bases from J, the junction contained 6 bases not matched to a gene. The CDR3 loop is CASSRRQGMNSPLHF. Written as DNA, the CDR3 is TGCGCCAGCAGCCGCCGACAGGGGATGAATTCACCCCTCCACTTT.

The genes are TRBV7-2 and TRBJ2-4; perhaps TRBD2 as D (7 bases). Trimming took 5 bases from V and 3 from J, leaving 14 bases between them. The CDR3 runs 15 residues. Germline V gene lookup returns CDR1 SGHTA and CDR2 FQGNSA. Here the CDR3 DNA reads TGTGCCAGCAGCGGAGGGGGGGCGGGCAAAAACATTCAGTACTTC. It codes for CASSGGGAGKNIQYF.

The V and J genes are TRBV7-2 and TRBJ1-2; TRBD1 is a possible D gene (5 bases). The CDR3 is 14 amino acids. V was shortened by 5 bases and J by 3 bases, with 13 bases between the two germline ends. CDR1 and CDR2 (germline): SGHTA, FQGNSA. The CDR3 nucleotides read TGTGCCAGCAGCCCCCCACCAGGGTACTATGGCTACACCTTC. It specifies CASSPPPGYYGYTF.

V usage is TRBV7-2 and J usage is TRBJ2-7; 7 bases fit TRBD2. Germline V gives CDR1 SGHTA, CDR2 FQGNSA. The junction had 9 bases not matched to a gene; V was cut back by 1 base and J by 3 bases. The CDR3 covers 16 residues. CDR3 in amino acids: CASSLVFLGGVYEQYF. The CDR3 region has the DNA TGTGCCAGCAGCTTAGTTTTTTTGGGGGGGGTCTACGAGCAGTACTTC. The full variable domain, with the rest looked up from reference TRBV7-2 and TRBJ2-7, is GAGVSQSPSNKVTEKGKDVELRCDPISGHTALYWYRQSLGQGLEFLIYFQGNSAPDKSGLPSDRFSAERTGGSVSTLTIQRTQQEDSAVYLCASSLVFLGGVYEQYFGPGTRLTVT.

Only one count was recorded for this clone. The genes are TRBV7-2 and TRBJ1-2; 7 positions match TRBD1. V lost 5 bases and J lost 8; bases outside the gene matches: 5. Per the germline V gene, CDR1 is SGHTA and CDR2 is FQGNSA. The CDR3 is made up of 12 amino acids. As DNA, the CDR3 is TGTGCCAGCAGCCCGACAGGGCCGGGCTACACCTTC. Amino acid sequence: CASSPTGPGYTF.

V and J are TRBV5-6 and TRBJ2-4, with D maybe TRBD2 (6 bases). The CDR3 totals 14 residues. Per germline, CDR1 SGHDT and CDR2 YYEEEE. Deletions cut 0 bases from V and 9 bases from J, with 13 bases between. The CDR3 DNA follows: TGTGCCAGCAGCTTGGTTCAGGGAGGTGGCATTCAGTACTTC. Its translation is CASSLVQGGGIQYF.

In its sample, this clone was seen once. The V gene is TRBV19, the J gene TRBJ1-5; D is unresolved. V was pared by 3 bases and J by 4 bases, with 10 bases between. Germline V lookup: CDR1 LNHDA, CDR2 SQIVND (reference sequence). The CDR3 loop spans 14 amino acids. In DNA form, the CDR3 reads TGTGCCAGTAGTATTGGGCGCAGGAATCAGCCCCAGCATTTT. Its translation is CASSIGRRNQPQHF.

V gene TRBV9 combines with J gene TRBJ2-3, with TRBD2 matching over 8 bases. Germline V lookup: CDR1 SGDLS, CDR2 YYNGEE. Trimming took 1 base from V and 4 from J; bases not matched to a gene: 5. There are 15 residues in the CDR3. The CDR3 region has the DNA TGTGCCAGCAGCGTAAGCAGCGGGGGACCAGATACGCAGTATTTT. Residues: CASSVSSGGPDTQYF.

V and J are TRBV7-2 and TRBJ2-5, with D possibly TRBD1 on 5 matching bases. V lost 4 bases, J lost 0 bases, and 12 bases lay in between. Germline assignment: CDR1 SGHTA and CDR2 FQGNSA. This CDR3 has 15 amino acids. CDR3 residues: CASSSIRGYQETQYF. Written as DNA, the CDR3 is TGTGCCAGCAGCTCCATAAGGGGTTACCAAGAGACCCAGTACTTC.

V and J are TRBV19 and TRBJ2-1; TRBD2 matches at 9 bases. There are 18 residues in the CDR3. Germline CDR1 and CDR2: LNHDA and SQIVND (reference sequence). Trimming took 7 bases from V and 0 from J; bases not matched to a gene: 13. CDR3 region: CASTSPLAGGSSYNEQFF. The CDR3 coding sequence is TGTGCCAGTACTTCACCTCTGGCGGGGGGGAGCTCCTACAATGAGCAGTTCTTC.